This T cell receptor beta chain emerged from a study of vaccination effects on CD4 cells after COVID-19. Before sequencing took place, the ViraFEST assay used viral peptide pools to expand antigen-specific CD4+ T cells. Investigators separated out CD4+ T cells once less than 11 days of culture had passed. The CDR3 is 16 amino acids. V trimming: 2 bases; J trimming: 2 bases; junction bases outside the gene matches: 6. Germline V gives CDR1 MGHRA, CDR2 YSYEKL. The protocol was immunoSEQ multiplex PCR, while the TCRdb copy is restricted to in-frame clones and leaves out a portion. The data show about 20,000 clones, with around two thirds seen just once and about 15% held by the top ten. A note on this clone: Its antigen is currently unknown.

The source of this sequence is a human donor who received a COVID-19 vaccine. The rearrangement links TRBV4-1 to TRBJ2-7; 10 nucleotides align to TRBD2. This specimen was CD4+ T cells from PBMCs cultured with HCoV-229E spike peptides, taken before COVID-19 vaccination. The CDR3 loop reads CASSQLTSGTPYEQYF. The CDR3 nucleotides are TGCGCCAGCAGCCAATTAACTAGCGGGACCCCCTACGAGCAGTACTTC.